A single sample gave rise to the 12 T cell receptor beta chains below, sequenced in a study of blood T cell repertoires in COVID-19. Here immunoSEQ multiplex PCR was the method, and the copy in TCRdb shows in-frame clones only, minus some. The data hold over 350,000 clones, with approximately 87% observed a single time. The material sequenced was PBMCs or T cells enriched from blood (not recorded which). Source of these receptors: a woman between 50 and 59 years old who had recovered from COVID-19.

This rearrangement joins TRBV3-1 (or the pseudogene TRBV3-2) to TRBJ2-1, with TRBD1 matching over 7 bases. The CDR3 is 17 residues long. Germline CDR1 LGHDT, CDR2 YNNKEL (reference sequence). V shed 4 bases and J 0 bases; nucleotides not matched to a gene: 9. CDR3 coding DNA: TGTGCCAGCAGCCCGTTGAGGGGGCGAAGCTCCTACAATGAGCAGTTCTTC. It is translated as CASSPLRGRSSYNEQFF.

This clone was observed a single time. The chain recombines TRBV19 with TRBJ2-1; D is unclear. The CDR3 is 16 residues long. V was trimmed by 2 bases and J by 1 base, leaving 12 bases between them. In germline, CDR1 is LNHDA, CDR2 SQIVND (reference sequence). The CDR3 protein is CASSINGRGSYNEQFF. The CDR3 region has the DNA TGTGCCAGTAGTATAAATGGCAGAGGTTCCTACAATGAGCAGTTCTTC.

The chain recombines TRBV19 with TRBJ1-6; TRBD1 matches at 9 bases. Germline CDR1 and CDR2: LNHDA and SQIVND (reference sequence). J gave up 7 bases and V 10 bases, and 8 bases lay outside the gene matches. The CDR3 consists of 14 residues. The CDR3 protein is CATGRGQGNSPLHF. The CDR3 DNA is TGTGCCACTGGACGGGGACAGGGAAATTCACCCCTCCACTTT.

The chain recombines TRBV5-5 with TRBJ1-6, with 7 bases aligning to TRBD1. Germline V gene lookup returns CDR1 SGHKS and CDR2 YYEKEE (reference sequence). The length of the CDR3 is 16 residues. Trimming took 4 bases from V and 7 from J; bases not matched to a gene: 11. The CDR3 region has the DNA TGTGCCAGCAGCGTCGGACAGGCACGGACGAATTCACCCCTCCACTTT. It is translated as CASSVGQARTNSPLHF. The full variable domain, rest sourced from reference TRBV5-5 and TRBJ1-6, is DAGVTQSPTHLIKTRGQQVTLRCSPISGHKSVSWYQQVLGQGPQFIFQYYEKEERGRGNFPDRFSARQFPNYSSELNVNALLLGDSALYLCASSVGQARTNSPLHFGNGTRLTVT.

This clone was detected only a few times. This sequence joins TRBV6-5 and TRBJ1-1, with 8 nucleotides matching TRBD1. V shed 6 bases, J shed 1 base, and the junction held 7 bases outside the gene matches. The germline V gene encodes CDR1 MNHEY and CDR2 SVGAGI. The CDR3 has 15 amino acids. CDR3 sequence (DNA): TGTGCCAGCAGCTCACAGGGGGTTGGGAACACTGAAGCTTTCTTT. Amino acids: CASSSQGVGNTEAFF.

The chain links TRBV29-1 to TRBJ2-3, with TRBD2 identical over 12 bases. V was pared by 8 bases and J by 0 bases, with 3 bases of the junction left unmatched. Germline V gene lookup returns CDR1 SQVTM and CDR2 ANQGSEA. This CDR3 is 14 amino acids long. In DNA form, the CDR3 reads TGCAGCATCGGACTAGCGGGGAGCACAGATACGCAGTATTTT. It yields the protein CSIGLAGSTDTQYF.

This clone was recorded once. The V gene is TRBV18, the J gene TRBJ2-7, with D maybe TRBD2 (6 bases). Deletions cut 3 bases from V and 1 base from J, with 13 bases between. The V gene's germline CDR1 is KGHSH and CDR2 LQKENI. The CDR3 is 15 amino acids. The CDR3, as DNA: TGTGCCAGCTCACCGGGCGGGACTGTTTCCTACGAGCAGTACTTC. As protein: CASSPGGTVSYEQYF.

This clone was picked up one time. The V and J genes are TRBV28 and TRBJ1-3; D ambiguous. V lost 6 bases and J lost 3, with 9 bases in between. The length of the CDR3 is 13 residues. Per the germline V gene, CDR1 is MDHEN and CDR2 is SYDVKM. Here the CDR3 reads CASRTGFGNTIYF. CDR3 DNA sequence: TGTGCCAGCAGAACCGGGTTTGGAAACACCATATATTTT.

The chain is built from TRBV27 and TRBJ1-4; D is perhaps TRBD1 (6 bases). This CDR3 has 13 amino acids. V was clipped by 5 bases and J by 7 bases, with 11 bases between them. In germline, CDR1 is MNHEY, CDR2 SMNVEV (reference sequence). This chain's CDR3 is CASSMAGVEKLFF. In DNA, the CDR3 is TGTGCCAGCAGTATGGCAGGGGTTGAAAAACTGTTTTTT. Filled out from reference TRBV27 and TRBJ1-4, the complete variable domain reads EAQVTQNPRYLITVTGKKLTVTCSQNMNHEYMSWYRQDPGLGLRQIYYSMNVEVTDKGDVPEGYKVSRKEKRNFPLILESPSPNQTSLYFCASSMAGVEKLFFGSGTQLSVL.

The V call is TRBV9, the J call TRBJ2-3; 12 bases line up with TRBD2. The CDR3 consists of 16 residues. Per the germline V gene, CDR1 is SGDLS and CDR2 is YYNGEE. Losses at the gene ends were 4 bases for V and 6 bases for J; bases not matched to a gene: 9. CDR3 sequence: CASSPWTSGDLDTQYF. CDR3 DNA: TGTGCCAGCAGCCCATGGACTAGCGGGGATCTCGATACGCAGTATTTT.

V and J are TRBV6-5 and TRBJ1-6, with TRBD1 matching over 8 bases. The CDR3 has 13 amino acids. Germline V gene sequence: CDR1 MNHEY, CDR2 SVGAGI. V lost 8 bases and J lost 9; bases outside the gene matches: 6. CDR3 sequence reads: CASLNRGGSPLHF. The DNA for the CDR3 is TGTGCCAGCCTAAACAGGGGGGGTTCACCCCTCCACTTT.

The rearrangement joins TRBV28 to TRBJ2-3; a possible D gene is TRBD2 (7 bases). Deletions cut 8 bases from V and 3 bases from J, with 24 bases between. CDR3 length equals 17 residues. Looked up from germline, CDR1 is MDHEN and CDR2 is SYDVKM. CDR3 amino acids: CASAHQETGRGTDTQYF. The DNA of the CDR3 is TGTGCCAGCGCACACCAGGAAACAGGGAGGGGGACAGATACGCAGTATTTT.